The 17 T cell receptor beta chains in this list originate from one sample, sequenced in a study of T cells in localized non-small cell lung cancer (dated by TCRdb to 2020 to 2022). Preparation of the library involved the immunoSEQ multiplex PCR assay. Held by TCRdb, this immuneACCESS table contains in-frame sequences only and omits some clones. Under half of the omission traces to an unresolved V gene where checked; the cause of the rest is unknown. Recorded for this sample are fewer than 20,000 clones; 85% of them occurred a single time. 23% of the sample belongs to the ten largest clones. This material consisted of peripheral blood, taken before any cancer treatment. These receptor sequences come from an older male donor with stage I lung adenocarcinoma.

In nucleotides, the CDR3 is TGTGCCTGGAGTGTGGGCAATCAGCCCCAGCATTTT. It codes for CAWSVGNQPQHF. This rearrangement joins TRBV30 to TRBJ1-5; D remains ambiguous. The V gene's germline CDR1 is GTSNPN and CDR2 SVGIG (reference sequence). Deletions cut 0 bases from V and 2 bases from J, with 2 bases between. CDR3 size: 12 residues.

The chain joins TRBV20-1 to TRBJ1-1; D unresolved. V was shortened by 3 bases and J by 1 base, with 3 bases between the two germline ends. CDR1 and CDR2 (germline): DFQATT, SNEGSKA (reference sequence). The CDR3 has 11 amino acids. CDR3 sequence reads: CSARANTEAFF. The CDR3 DNA is TGCAGTGCTAGGGCGAACACTGAAGCTTTCTTT.

The chain joins TRBV18 to TRBJ2-1, with D possibly matching TRBD2 (6 bases). From germline, CDR1 is KGHSH and CDR2 LQKENI. This CDR3 has 18 amino acids. The germline V and J ends were trimmed by 0 bases and 2 bases, with 17 bases remaining between them. The CDR3 bases are TGTGCCAGCTCACCACCGGGGGGAGCGGCCCGGGCCTACAATGAGCAGTTCTTC. Translating it yields CASSPPGGAARAYNEQFF.

The rearrangement links TRBV7-2 to TRBJ2-7; a possible D gene is TRBD2 (6 bases). Trimming shortened V by 5 bases and J by 1 base, and 12 bases separated the two germline ends. Germline CDR1 SGHTA, CDR2 FQGNSA. The CDR3 has 14 residues. The CDR3 here is CASSADYRSYEQYF. The CDR3 DNA sequence: TGTGCCAGCAGCGCGGACTACCGATCCTACGAGCAGTACTTC.

This chain joins TRBV2 and TRBJ2-1; 7 bases are a match to TRBD2. CDR3 length equals 11 residues. Germline CDR1 SNHLY, CDR2 FYNNEI. Germline trimming cut 5 bases from V and 10 bases from J; bases unmatched to any gene: 2. The CDR3 sequence is CASSFSGEQFF. In DNA, the CDR3 is TGTGCCAGCAGTTTTAGCGGGGAGCAGTTCTTC.

The genes are TRBV18 and TRBJ1-2; 8 bases fit TRBD1. Unmatched junction bases numbered 6, after V lost 3 bases and J lost 0 bases. This CDR3 contains 16 residues. Germline V gives CDR1 KGHSH, CDR2 LQKENI. CDR3 DNA: TGTGCCAGCTCACCCGACAGGGGAGAGACTAACTATGGCTACACCTTC. Protein sequence: CASSPDRGETNYGYTF.

The chain has TRBV7-8 and TRBJ1-4; tentatively, D is TRBD1 (5 bases). The V gene's germline CDR1 is SGHVS and CDR2 FQNEAQ. CDR3 length: 14 amino acids. Trimming pared 6 bases from V and 5 bases from J, leaving 13 bases between. CDR3: CASRAGGKNEKLFF. In DNA form, the CDR3 reads TGTGCCAGCAGAGCCGGGGGTAAAAATGAAAAACTGTTTTTT.

This sequence joins TRBV7-2 and TRBJ2-5, with a possible D match to TRBD1 (5 bases). V lost 6 bases and J 2 bases, leaving 13 bases between the germline ends. CDR3 length: 14 residues. Germline values: CDR1 SGHTA, CDR2 FQGNSA. The CDR3, as DNA: TGTGCCAGCAGTTCGCAGGGATCTCAAGAGACCCAGTACTTC. Amino acids: CASSSQGSQETQYF.

V usage is TRBV4-3 and J usage is TRBJ1-1; 10 bases map to TRBD1. The CDR3 is 16 amino acids. The J segment lost 7 bases and the V segment lost 2 bases, leaving 10 bases of the junction unmatched. Germline V CDR1 and CDR2: LGHNA, YSLEER. CDR3: CASSQLQTGGASEAFF. The CDR3 coding sequence is TGCGCCAGCAGCCAACTTCAGACAGGGGGCGCGAGTGAAGCTTTCTTT.

The rearrangement joins TRBV19 to TRBJ1-5, with no clear D. Germline lookup yields CDR1 LNHDA and CDR2 SQIVND (reference sequence). Trimming pared 4 bases from V and 3 bases from J, leaving 7 bases between. The CDR3 length is 13 residues. The chain's CDR3 is CASSNRFNQPQHF. DNA for the CDR3: TGTGCCAGTAGTAACAGATTCAATCAGCCCCAGCATTTT.

V gene TRBV4-3 combines with J gene TRBJ1-2; 7 nucleotides align to TRBD1. Germline V gene data show CDR1 as LGHNA and CDR2 as YSLEER. The J segment lost 4 bases and the V segment lost 0 bases, leaving 8 bases of the junction unmatched. The CDR3 spans 16 residues. CDR3 sequence reads: CASSQDWGGGGYGYTF. The CDR3 coding sequence is TGCGCCAGCAGCCAAGATTGGGGAGGGGGCGGCTATGGCTACACCTTC.

The rearrangement uses TRBV7-2 and TRBJ2-7; the D is unclear. CDR1 and CDR2 (germline): SGHTA, FQGNSA. The CDR3 extends over 13 amino acids. V was pared by 1 base and J by 2 bases, with 6 bases between. The CDR3 nucleotides are TGTGCCAGCAGCTTAGATCCGCCCTACGAGCAGTACTTC. It is translated as CASSLDPPYEQYF.

CDR3 in DNA: TGTGCCAGTAGTCCAACAGGGCCGCGGCTGTTTTTT. This sequence encodes CASSPTGPRLFF. The V and J genes are TRBV19 and TRBJ1-4; D is perhaps TRBD1 (6 bases). This CDR3 contains 12 residues. V was trimmed by 5 bases and J by 14 bases, leaving 15 bases between them. The germline V gene encodes CDR1 LNHDA and CDR2 SQIVND (reference sequence).

The chain has TRBV18 and TRBJ2-1; tentatively, D is TRBD2 (6 bases). V gave up 2 bases and J gave up 4 bases, with 12 bases separating them. CDR3 length equals 15 residues. Germline V gives CDR1 KGHSH, CDR2 LQKENI. The CDR3 spells CASSPSGDLYNEQFF. The CDR3 region has the DNA TGTGCCAGCTCACCATCGGGGGACTTGTACAATGAGCAGTTCTTC.

This chain connects TRBV6-1 to TRBJ2-5; 7 bases map to TRBD2. The CDR3 covers 14 residues. Trimming at V came to 8 bases and at J to 0 bases, leaving 6 bases not matched to a gene. Germline V gives CDR1 MNHNS, CDR2 SASEGT. The CDR3 is CASVTGGNQETQYF. The DNA for the CDR3 is TGTGCCAGCGTGACCGGGGGGAACCAAGAGACCCAGTACTTC.

This chain connects TRBV21-1 to TRBJ1-6; TRBD1, the table's D call, lacks a check against the DNA. TRBV21-1 is a pseudogene locus. The CDR3 loop spans 18 amino acids. The CDR3 spells CASSKPNPGQVYNSPLHF. DNA for the CDR3: TGTGCCAGCAGCAAGCCCAACCCGGGACAGGTGTATAATTCACCCCTCCACTTT.

The chain combines TRBV28 with TRBJ1-6; 7 positions match TRBD1. CDR3 length: 14 amino acids. V lost 10 bases, J lost 10 bases, and 13 bases stayed unmatched. Germline lookup yields CDR1 MDHEN and CDR2 SYDVKM. CDR3 residues: CATLLTGVESPLHF. CDR3 in DNA: TGTGCCACCTTGCTCACAGGGGTTGAGTCACCCCTCCACTTT.